This TCR beta chain was identified in a study of blood T cell repertoires in COVID-19. Study summary: COVID-19 samples collected from the United States, Italy and Spain covered acute and convalescent phases. PBMCs, B-cell-depleted T cells, or T cells were the source of the cDNA or gDNA that made up the material.

CDR1 is MNHEY and CDR2 is SVGAGI in the germline V gene. The CDR3 has 16 residues. V dropped 2 bases and J dropped 4 bases, with 17 bases sitting between them. Per the original data handling: Estimated nucleated cell counts came from reference gene primer amplification. Clones were read by immunoSEQ multiplex PCR, and TCRdb kept only the in-frame ones, dropping some. V, J and clone size are taken as reported in that table, and D and trimming were inferred from the DNA itself. The table lists approximately 240,000 clones, around 84% of them singletons, with roughly 18% in the top ten. The source material was peripheral blood. The chain recombines TRBV6-5 with TRBJ2-5; tentative D call: TRBD2 (6 bases). This TCR was recovered from a woman older than 75 with active or convalescent COVID-19. The CDR3 DNA is TGTGCCAGCAGTTACGGGTGGAGGGGAGGAGGAGAGACCCAGTACTTC. Translating gives CASSYGWRGGGETQYF.